Sequencing of this TCR beta chain was carried out in a study of T cells in Graves' hyperthyroidism and ophthalmopathy. Background on the study: It was at initial diagnosis, before any treatment, that peripheral blood was collected. General study results and limits: Through a model of 13 V-J features, ophthalmopathy was separated from stable hyperthyroidism.

Amplified regions were TCR beta CDR3 sequences from RNA transcripts. The HTBI primer set was used in a first-round RT-PCR of the TCR CDR3. TCRdb used MiXCR to reprocess the multiplex PCR reads, holding one entry per CDR3 protein. Of approximately 410,000 distinct CDR3 sequences in the sample, about 15% were seen once. Ten or more counts support this clonotype. Its target is unknown. There are 13 residues in the CDR3. Germline lookup yields CDR1 SEHNR and CDR2 FQNEAQ (reference sequence). Trimming removed 3 bases at V and 3 bases at J, with 8 bases between. The chain carries TRBV7-9 and TRBJ2-5; no definite D call. The receptor's source is a man aged 18 to 30 with Graves' ophthalmopathy. The material sequenced was blood. The CDR3 spells CASSFAWEETQYF. The CDR3 DNA sequence: TGTGCCAGCAGCTTCGCCTGGGAAGAGACCCAGTACTTC.